The TCR beta chain under discussion was sequenced for a study of shared clonotypes between healthy human individuals. The table came from immunoSEQ multiplex PCR; TCRdb's copy has only in-frame clones and leaves some out. The table shows over a million clones, with approximately 96% occurring only once. The V gene end was trimmed by 7 bases and the J gene end by 1 base; junction bases not matched to a gene: 11. Germline V lookup: CDR1 SGHAT, CDR2 FQNNGV. The CDR3 extends over 16 amino acids. This TCR was sampled from a man aged 25 to 40 in good health. Sample: naive CD4+ T cells sorted from blood. Subset described: CD45RA+ positively selected. This chain uses TRBV11-2 with TRBJ2-7, with TRBD1 matching over 9 bases. CDR3 amino acids: CASNNLRDRESYEQYF. CDR3 sequence (DNA): TGTGCCAGCAACAACCTCCGGGACAGGGAGTCCTACGAGCAGTACTTC.